What follows are 23 T cell receptor beta chains derived from one specimen sequenced in a study of T cell repertoires in cytomegalovirus infection. TCRdb itself ran the reads through MiXCR, one entry per CDR3 protein. In the table there are hundreds of thousands of distinct CDR3 sequences, 10% to 12% of which are singletons. Sequences were obtained from PBMCs. All receptors come from a human donor in good health (CMV status not recorded). Some clones in this sample may be carry-over from other donors' samples.

Points on this clonotype: It may be a read error: a sequence one base away is much more abundant. The chain joins TRBV6-2 or TRBV6-3 to TRBJ1-5, with a weak D call TRBD1 (5 bases). Trimming stripped 5 bases from V and 3 bases from J, with 23 bases between. Germline V gives CDR1 MNHEY, CDR2 SVGEGT. The CDR3 spans 18 residues. CDR3 residues: CASSRLLRGEWDNQPQHF. The CDR3 coding sequence is TGTGCCAGCAGTCGACTCCTAAGGGGAGAGTGGGACAATCAGCCCCAGCATTTT.

This clonotype was picked up many times. The chain combines TRBV7-2 with TRBJ2-2, with no clear D. CDR3 size: 12 residues. V lost 2 bases and J 7 bases, leaving 5 bases between the germline ends. Germline V gene data show CDR1 as SGHTA and CDR2 as FQGNSA. CDR3 coding DNA: TGTGCCAGCAGCTTAATGGGCGGGGAGCTGTTTTTT. It is translated as CASSLMGGELFF.

In its sample, this clonotype was seen many times. The chain recombines TRBV20-1 with TRBJ1-4; D is possibly TRBD1 (5 bases). There are 13 residues in the CDR3. Trimming stripped 6 bases from V and 2 bases from J, with 10 bases between. Germline loops: CDR1 DFQATT, CDR2 SNEGSKA (reference sequence). The CDR3 coding sequence is TGCAGTGCCCCCGGGGGGACTAATGAAAAACTGTTTTTT. Translation gives CSAPGGTNEKLFF.

The V gene is TRBV2, the J gene TRBJ2-5; the D is unclear. The CDR3 covers 16 residues. V lost 2 bases, J lost 4 bases, and 17 bases lay in between. Germline values: CDR1 SNHLY, CDR2 FYNNEI. The CDR3 spells CASSEKGTGSGETQYF. DNA for the CDR3: TGTGCCAGCAGTGAAAAGGGAACCGGTTCTGGAGAGACCCAGTACTTC.

This clonotype was counted at least ten times. The J gene is TRBJ1-1, the V gene TRBV7-2, with 7 bases lining up with TRBD1. Germline-derived CDR1 and CDR2 are SGHTA and FQGNSA. The CDR3 extends over 18 amino acids. The J segment lost 6 bases and the V segment lost 2 bases, leaving 18 bases of the junction unmatched. CDR3 residues: CASSLFTGDLSSLPEAFF. The CDR3 nucleotides are TGTGCCAGCAGCTTATTTACAGGGGACCTCTCGAGCCTTCCTGAAGCTTTCTTT.

The table lists this clonotype with many counts. This chain connects TRBV5-1 to TRBJ1-2, with D possibly matching TRBD1 (6 bases). Between the trimmed V and J ends, which lost 0 bases and 8 bases, there was a span of 17 bases. This CDR3 is built from 15 residues. Per the germline V gene, CDR1 is SGHRS and CDR2 is YFSETQ. The CDR3 protein is CASSLVQDSTGGYTF. CDR3 nucleotide sequence: TGCGCCAGCAGCTTGGTCCAGGACAGCACGGGGGGCTACACCTTC.

This clonotype has at least ten counts. The gene calls are TRBV7-3 and TRBJ2-5; D gene uncertain. Per germline, CDR1 SGHTA and CDR2 FQGTGA. V was pared by 3 bases and J by 5 bases, with 10 bases between. The CDR3 spans 13 residues. The chain's CDR3 is CASSFRDRETQYF. The CDR3 DNA follows: TGTGCCAGCAGCTTCAGAGATAGGGAGACCCAGTACTTC.

This clonotype was seen many times. This chain joins TRBV7-2 and TRBJ2-3; the D call may be TRBD1 or TRBD2 (5 bases each). Per the germline V gene, CDR1 is SGHTA and CDR2 is FQGNSA. The CDR3 extends over 15 amino acids. V shed 7 bases and J shed 2 bases, with 16 bases lying between them. The CDR3 loop is CASTRDPDPTDTQYF. CDR3 DNA: TGTGCCAGCACTCGGGACCCAGATCCCACAGATACGCAGTATTTT. Full variable domain (missing parts from reference TRBV7-2 and TRBJ2-3): GAGVSQSPSNKVTEKGKDVELRCDPISGHTALYWYRQSLGQGLEFLIYFQGNSAPDKSGLPSDRFSAERTGGSVSTLTIQRTQQEDSAVYLCASTRDPDPTDTQYFGPGTRLTVL.

This clonotype was seen repeatedly, ten times or more. The rearrangement joins TRBV7-2 to TRBJ2-5; D tentatively reads TRBD1 or TRBD2 (5 bases each). Germline V lookup: CDR1 SGHTA, CDR2 FQGNSA. Trimming took off 5 bases at V and 1 base at J, with 14 bases between the two ends. The CDR3 consists of 15 residues. The CDR3 DNA reads TGTGCCAGCAGCGCGTCCGGGACGCCCCAAGAGACCCAGTACTTC. As protein: CASSASGTPQETQYF.

This clonotype occurred many times. This sequence joins TRBV7-2 and TRBJ2-1; D perhaps matches TRBD2 (5 bases). Germline V gene data show CDR1 as SGHTA and CDR2 as FQGNSA. Trimming pared 1 base from V and 2 bases from J, leaving 9 bases between. The CDR3 covers 15 residues. The CDR3 protein is CASSLGRVTYNEQFF. The CDR3 region has the DNA TGTGCCAGCAGCTTAGGGCGGGTCACCTACAATGAGCAGTTCTTC.

This clonotype was observed at least ten times. The V and J genes are TRBV11-2 and TRBJ2-3; 8 nucleotides agree with TRBD2. Germline CDR1 reads SGHAT; CDR2 reads FQNNGV. This CDR3 is 15 amino acids long. V dropped 6 bases and J dropped 3; count of bases not matched to a gene: 8. CDR3 nucleotide sequence: TGTGCCAGCAGACTTCGGGGGGGCCTAACAGATACGCAGTATTTT. Its protein product is CASRLRGGLTDTQYF.

This clonotype was observed at least ten times. This sequence joins TRBV7-6 and TRBJ1-1; D is undetermined. Germline V gene data show CDR1 as SGHVS and CDR2 as FNYEAQ. This CDR3 has 15 amino acids. V was trimmed by 5 bases and J by 0 bases, leaving 13 bases between them. The CDR3 DNA reads TGTGCCAGCAGCCCCCGTCAGAAAATGAACACTGAAGCTTTCTTT. Translated, it gives CASSPRQKMNTEAFF. Combining the CDR3 with reference TRBV7-6 and TRBJ1-1 gives the whole variable domain GAGVSQSPRYKVTKRGQDVALRCDPISGHVSLYWYRQALGQGPEFLTYFNYEAQQDKSGLPNDRFSAERPEGSISTLTIQRTEQRDSAMYRCASSPRQKMNTEAFFGQGTRLTVV.

This clonotype occurred many times. The chain recombines TRBV6-1 with TRBJ1-1; 8 nucleotides match TRBD1. In germline, CDR1 is MNHNS, CDR2 SASEGT. The CDR3 contains 16 residues. V lost 5 bases, J lost 1 base, and 9 bases stayed unmatched. Written as DNA, the CDR3 is TGTGCCAGCAGTTTCGGACAGGGAGGGACGAACACTGAAGCTTTCTTT. Translated, it gives CASSFGQGGTNTEAFF.

The V gene is TRBV10-1, the J gene TRBJ1-1, with 10 nucleotides matching TRBD1. Germline V lookup: CDR1 WNHNN, CDR2 SYGVQD (reference sequence). With 3 bases clipped from V and 5 bases from J, the junction kept 6 bases outside the gene matches. The CDR3 consists of 15 residues. The CDR3, as DNA: TGCGCCAGCAGTGAACCGGGACAGGGGCGGACTGAAGCTTTCTTT. Its protein product is CASSEPGQGRTEAFF.

This clonotype was found many times. This chain connects TRBV12-3 or TRBV12-4 to TRBJ1-1; weak D call: TRBD1 (6 bases). The CDR3 extends over 15 amino acids. V was clipped by 0 bases and J by 3 bases, with 11 bases between them. DNA of the CDR3: TGTGCCAGCAGTTTAGCGCTGGGGGGCCACACTGAAGCTTTCTTT. Its translation is CASSLALGGHTEAFF.

This chain connects TRBV27 to TRBJ1-1; possible D gene TRBD1, 5 bases. The V end was cut by 5 bases, the J end by 5 bases, with 18 bases between. CDR1 is MNHEY, CDR2 SMNVEV, per germline (reference sequence). This CDR3 is 15 amino acids long. The CDR3 sequence: CASSKSRQLRTEAFF. CDR3 nucleotide sequence: TGTGCCAGCAGTAAGAGCCGACAGCTTAGGACTGAAGCTTTCTTT.

Many counts were recorded for this clonotype. This rearrangement joins TRBV28 to TRBJ2-5; unclear D gene. The CDR3 has 13 residues. Trimming left V 6 bases short and J 13 bases short, with 21 bases between. CDR1 and CDR2 (germline): MDHEN, SYDVKM. In nucleotides, the CDR3 is TGTGCCAGCAGCTCATACGAAAAATCCCTGGGGTACTTC. This codes for CASSSYEKSLGYF. Variable domain in full (rest from reference TRBV28 and TRBJ2-5): DVKVTQSSRYLVKRTGEKVFLECVQDMDHENMFWYRQDPGLGLRLIYFSYDVKMKEKGDIPEGYSVSREKKERFSLILESASTNQTSMYLCASSSYEKSLGYFGPGTRLLVL.

Notes on this clonotype: A much larger clone lies a single base off, so this may be a read error. The chain uses TRBV28 and TRBJ1-5; D may be TRBD1 (6 bases). Germline assignment: CDR1 MDHEN and CDR2 SYDVKM. The CDR3 runs to 12 residues. V lost 2 bases, J lost 8 bases, and 7 bases lay in between. The CDR3 here is CASSLQGKPQHF. CDR3 in DNA: TGTGCCAGCAGTTTACAGGGGAAGCCCCAGCATTTT. The variable domain in full, with the rest retrieved from reference TRBV28 and TRBJ1-5, is DVKVTQSSRYLVKRTGEKVFLECVQDMDHENMFWYRQDPGLGLRLIYFSYDVKMKEKGDIPEGYSVSREKKERFSLILESASTNQTSMYLCASSLQGKPQHFGDGTRLSIL.

This clonotype occurred a few times. V is TRBV28 and J is TRBJ2-3, with 15 bases matching TRBD2. In germline, CDR1 is MDHEN, CDR2 SYDVKM. This CDR3 spans 17 amino acids. V shed 6 bases, J shed 3 bases, and the junction held 7 bases outside the gene matches. CDR3 region: CASSRTSGRAKTDTQYF. The CDR3, as DNA: TGTGCCAGCAGCCGGACTAGCGGGAGGGCCAAGACAGATACGCAGTATTTT.

This clonotype was seen more than once but under ten times. The chain carries TRBV27 and TRBJ1-2; no clear D gene. The CDR3 length is 14 residues. Trimming pared 4 bases from V and 0 bases from J, leaving 9 bases between. Germline V gene lookup returns CDR1 MNHEY and CDR2 SMNVEV (reference sequence). CDR3 loop: CASSSLSTNYGYTF. DNA for the CDR3: TGTGCCAGCAGTTCTTTATCGACTAACTATGGCTACACCTTC.

This clonotype was detected only a few times. The V gene is TRBV29-1, the J gene TRBJ1-2; D is unresolved. The CDR3 loop spans 13 amino acids. V lost 4 bases and J lost 2, with 11 bases in between. Germline V gene sequence: CDR1 SQVTM, CDR2 ANQGSEA. The CDR3 region has the DNA TGCAGCGTTGCGAGGACGGAGAACTATGGCTACACCTTC. Protein sequence: CSVARTENYGYTF.

This clonotype was seen many times. This chain links TRBV28 with TRBJ2-7; 8 nucleotides line up with TRBD2. The V and J ends lost 7 bases and 3 bases, in that order; junction bases with no gene match: 5. Germline V gives CDR1 MDHEN, CDR2 SYDVKM. The CDR3 extends over 13 amino acids. This chain's CDR3 is CASTRTSRYEQYF. The CDR3, as DNA: TGTGCCAGCACCCGGACTAGCCGCTACGAGCAGTACTTC.

This clonotype was recorded at least ten times. The chain combines TRBV7-2 with TRBJ1-2, with 10 bases fitting TRBD1. The CDR3 has 15 amino acids. The J segment lost 5 bases and the V segment lost 4 bases, leaving 7 bases of the junction unmatched. Germline CDR1 SGHTA, CDR2 FQGNSA. CDR3 DNA: TGTGCCAGCAGCTCCGACAGGGGGCTAGGTTATGGCTACACCTTC. It translates to CASSSDRGLGYGYTF.